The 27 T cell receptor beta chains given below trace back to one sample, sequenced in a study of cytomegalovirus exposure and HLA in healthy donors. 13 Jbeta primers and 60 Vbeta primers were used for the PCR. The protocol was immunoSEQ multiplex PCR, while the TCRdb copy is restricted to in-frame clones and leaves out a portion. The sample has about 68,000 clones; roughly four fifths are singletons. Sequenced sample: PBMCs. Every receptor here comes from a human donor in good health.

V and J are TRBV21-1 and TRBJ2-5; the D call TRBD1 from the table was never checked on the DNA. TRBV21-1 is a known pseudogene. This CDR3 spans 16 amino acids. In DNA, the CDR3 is TGTGCCAGCAGCAAAGACATTGACAGGGTGTGGAAGACCCAGTACTTC. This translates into CASSKDIDRVWKTQYF.

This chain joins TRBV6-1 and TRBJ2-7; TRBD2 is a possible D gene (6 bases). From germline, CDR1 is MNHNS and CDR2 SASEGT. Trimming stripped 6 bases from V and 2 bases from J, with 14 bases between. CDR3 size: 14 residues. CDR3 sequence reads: CASRASGEAYEQYF. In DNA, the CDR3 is TGTGCCAGCAGGGCCTCGGGGGAGGCCTACGAGCAGTACTTC.

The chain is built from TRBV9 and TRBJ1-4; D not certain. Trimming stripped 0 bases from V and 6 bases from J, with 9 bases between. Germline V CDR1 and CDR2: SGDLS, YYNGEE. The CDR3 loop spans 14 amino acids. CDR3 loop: CASSVGPEDEKLFF. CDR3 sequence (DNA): TGTGCCAGCAGCGTAGGTCCAGAGGATGAAAAACTGTTTTTT. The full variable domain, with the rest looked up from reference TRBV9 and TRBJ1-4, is DSGVTQTPKHLITATGQRVTLRCSPRSGDLSVYWYQQSLDQGLQFLIQYYNGEERAKGNILERFSAQQFPDLHSELNLSSLELGDSALYFCASSVGPEDEKLFFGSGTQLSVL.

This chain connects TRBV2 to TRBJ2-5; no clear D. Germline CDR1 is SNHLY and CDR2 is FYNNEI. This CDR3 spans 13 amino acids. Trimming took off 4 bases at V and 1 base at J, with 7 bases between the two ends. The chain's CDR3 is CASSGLVQETQYF. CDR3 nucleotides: TGTGCCAGCAGTGGACTGGTCCAAGAGACCCAGTACTTC.

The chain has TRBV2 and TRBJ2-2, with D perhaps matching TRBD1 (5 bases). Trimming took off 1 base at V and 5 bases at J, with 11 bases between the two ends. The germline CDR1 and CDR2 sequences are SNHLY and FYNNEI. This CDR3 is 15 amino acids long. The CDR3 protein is CASSEGTQGTGELFF. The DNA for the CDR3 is TGTGCCAGCAGTGAAGGGACCCAGGGTACCGGGGAGCTGTTTTTT. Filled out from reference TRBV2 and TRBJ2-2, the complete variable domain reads EPEVTQTPSHQVTQMGQEVILRCVPISNHLYFYWYRQILGQKVEFLVSFYNNEISEKSEIFDDQFSVERPDGSNFTLKIRSTKLEDSAMYFCASSEGTQGTGELFFGEGSRLTVL.

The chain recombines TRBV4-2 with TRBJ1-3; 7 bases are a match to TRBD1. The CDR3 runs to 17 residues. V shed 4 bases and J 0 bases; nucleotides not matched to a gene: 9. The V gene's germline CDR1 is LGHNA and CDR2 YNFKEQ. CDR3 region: CASSRTGTVSSGNTIYF. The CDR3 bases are TGTGCCAGCAGCCGCACCGGGACAGTGAGCTCTGGAAACACCATATATTTT.

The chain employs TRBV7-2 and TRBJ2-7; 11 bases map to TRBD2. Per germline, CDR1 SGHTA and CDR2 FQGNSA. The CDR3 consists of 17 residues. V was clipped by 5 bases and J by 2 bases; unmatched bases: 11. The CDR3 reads CASSLLLAGAFPYEQYF. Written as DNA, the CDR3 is TGTGCCAGCAGCCTGTTACTAGCGGGGGCATTCCCCTACGAGCAGTACTTC.

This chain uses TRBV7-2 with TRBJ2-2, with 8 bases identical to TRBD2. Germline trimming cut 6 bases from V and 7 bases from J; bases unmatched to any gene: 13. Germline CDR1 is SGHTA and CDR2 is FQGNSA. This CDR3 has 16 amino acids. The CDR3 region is CASRPPGLGLLGELFF. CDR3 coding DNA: TGTGCCAGCAGACCTCCGGGACTAGGGCTGCTCGGGGAGCTGTTTTTT. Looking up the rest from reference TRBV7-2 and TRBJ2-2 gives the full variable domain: GAGVSQSPSNKVTEKGKDVELRCDPISGHTALYWYRQSLGQGLEFLIYFQGNSAPDKSGLPSDRFSAERTGGSVSTLTIQRTQQEDSAVYLCASRPPGLGLLGELFFGEGSRLTVL.

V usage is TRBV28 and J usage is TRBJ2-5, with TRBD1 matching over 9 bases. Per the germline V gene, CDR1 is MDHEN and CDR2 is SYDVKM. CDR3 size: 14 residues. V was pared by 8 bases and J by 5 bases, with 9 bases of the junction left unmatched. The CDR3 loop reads CASGLLTGGETQYF. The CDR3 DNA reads TGTGCCAGCGGTCTTTTGACAGGGGGGGAGACCCAGTACTTC.

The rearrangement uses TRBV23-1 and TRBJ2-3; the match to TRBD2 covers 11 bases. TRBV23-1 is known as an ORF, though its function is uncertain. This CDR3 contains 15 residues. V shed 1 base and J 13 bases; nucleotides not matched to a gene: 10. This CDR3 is CASSQWEGLAEKEYF. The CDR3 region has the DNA TGCGCCAGCAGTCAATGGGAGGGACTAGCGGAGAAGGAGTATTTT.

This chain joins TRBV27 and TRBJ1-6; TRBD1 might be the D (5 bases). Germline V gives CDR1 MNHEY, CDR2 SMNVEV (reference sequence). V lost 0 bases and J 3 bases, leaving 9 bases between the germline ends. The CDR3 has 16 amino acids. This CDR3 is CASSLSAGHYNSPLHF. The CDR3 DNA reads TGTGCCAGCAGTTTATCGGCAGGGCACTATAATTCACCCCTCCACTTT.

DNA of the CDR3: TGTGCCAGCAGCCCCCCAGGGAACGAGCAGTACTTC. Translated: CASSPPGNEQYF. This chain connects TRBV11-3 to TRBJ2-7, with D possibly matching TRBD1 (5 bases). The CDR3 runs 12 residues. Germline assignment: CDR1 SGHNT and CDR2 YENEEA. Trimming left V 5 bases short and J 5 bases short, with 10 bases between.

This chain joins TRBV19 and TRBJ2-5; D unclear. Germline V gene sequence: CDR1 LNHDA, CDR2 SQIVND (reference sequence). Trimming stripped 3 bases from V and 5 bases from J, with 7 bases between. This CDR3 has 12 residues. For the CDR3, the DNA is TGTGCCAGTAGTATCAGTAAGGAGACCCAGTACTTC. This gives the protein CASSISKETQYF.

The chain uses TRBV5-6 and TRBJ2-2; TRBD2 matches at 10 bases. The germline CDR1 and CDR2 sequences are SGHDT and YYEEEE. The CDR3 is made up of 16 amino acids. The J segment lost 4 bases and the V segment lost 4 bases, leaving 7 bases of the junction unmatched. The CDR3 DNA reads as TGTGCCAGCAGCCTAATAGCGGGGGGTTCCACCGGGGAGCTGTTTTTT. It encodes CASSLIAGGSTGELFF.

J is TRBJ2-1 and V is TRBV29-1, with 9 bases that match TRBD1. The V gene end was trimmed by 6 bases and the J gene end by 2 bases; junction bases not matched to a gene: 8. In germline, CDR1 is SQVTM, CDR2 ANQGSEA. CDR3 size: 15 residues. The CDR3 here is CSVIYRDRAYNEQFF. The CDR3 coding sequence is TGCAGCGTCATATACCGGGACAGGGCCTACAATGAGCAGTTCTTC.

The CDR3 reads CASSLVGSGGFREQFF. CDR3 nucleotides: TGTGCCAGCAGCTTAGTTGGCAGCGGGGGGTTTCGTGAGCAGTTCTTC. The J gene is TRBJ2-1, the V gene TRBV7-2; TRBD2 aligns across 9 bases. The length of the CDR3 is 16 residues. Trimming cost V 1 base and J 9 bases; bases outside gene matches: 10. Germline-derived CDR1 and CDR2 are SGHTA and FQGNSA.

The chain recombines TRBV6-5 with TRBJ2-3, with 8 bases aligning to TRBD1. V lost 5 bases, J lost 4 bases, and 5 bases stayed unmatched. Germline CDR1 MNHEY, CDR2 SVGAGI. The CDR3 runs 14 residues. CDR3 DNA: TGTGCCAGCAGTCCAGGGGGCGCCGCAGATACGCAGTATTTT. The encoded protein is CASSPGGAADTQYF.

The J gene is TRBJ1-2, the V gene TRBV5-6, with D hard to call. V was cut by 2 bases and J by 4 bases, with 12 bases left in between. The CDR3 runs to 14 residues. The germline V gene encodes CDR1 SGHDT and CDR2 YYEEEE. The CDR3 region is CASSFGGSSYGYTF. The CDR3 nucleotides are TGTGCCAGCAGCTTCGGAGGGAGCAGCTATGGCTACACCTTC. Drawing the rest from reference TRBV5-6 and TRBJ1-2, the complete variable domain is DAGVTQSPTHLIKTRGQQVTLRCSPKSGHDTVSWYQQALGQGPQFIFQYYEEEERQRGNFPDRFSGHQFPNYSSELNVNALLLGDSALYLCASSFGGSSYGYTFGSGTRLTVV.

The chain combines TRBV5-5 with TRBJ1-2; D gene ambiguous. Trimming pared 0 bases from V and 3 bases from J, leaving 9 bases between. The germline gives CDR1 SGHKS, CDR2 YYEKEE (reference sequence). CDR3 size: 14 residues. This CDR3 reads CASSLAGADYGYTF. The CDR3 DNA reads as TGTGCCAGCAGCTTGGCAGGAGCGGACTATGGCTACACCTTC.

The CDR3 protein is CASSSLGGPDTQYF. The CDR3 region has the DNA TGTGCCAGCAGCTCCCTAGGAGGGCCAGATACGCAGTATTTT. This sequence joins TRBV7-2 and TRBJ2-3, with D possibly being TRBD2 (6 bases). Trimming left V 4 bases short and J 4 bases short, with 12 bases between. The CDR3 is 14 amino acids. Germline values: CDR1 SGHTA, CDR2 FQGNSA.

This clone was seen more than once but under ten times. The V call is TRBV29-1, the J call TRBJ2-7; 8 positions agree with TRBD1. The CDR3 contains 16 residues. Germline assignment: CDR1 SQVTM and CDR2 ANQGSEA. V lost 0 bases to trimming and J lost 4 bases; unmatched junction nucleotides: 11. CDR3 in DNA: TGCAGCGTTGAAGAGGGGACAGGACCCCCCACATACGAGCAGTACTTC. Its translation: CSVEEGTGPPTYEQYF.

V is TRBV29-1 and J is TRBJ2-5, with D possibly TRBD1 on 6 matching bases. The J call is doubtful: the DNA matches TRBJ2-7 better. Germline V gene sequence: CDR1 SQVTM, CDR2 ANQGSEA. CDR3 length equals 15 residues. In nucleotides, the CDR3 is TGCAGCGTTGAAGATCTCACAGGGATCTCCTACGAGCAGTACTTC. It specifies CSVEDLTGISYEQYF.

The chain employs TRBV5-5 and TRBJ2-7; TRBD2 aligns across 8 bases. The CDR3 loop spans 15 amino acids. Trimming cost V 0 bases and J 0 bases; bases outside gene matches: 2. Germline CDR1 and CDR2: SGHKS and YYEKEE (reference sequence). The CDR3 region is CASSLAAGGSYEQYF. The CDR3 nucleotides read TGTGCCAGCAGCTTGGCTGCGGGGGGCTCCTACGAGCAGTACTTC.

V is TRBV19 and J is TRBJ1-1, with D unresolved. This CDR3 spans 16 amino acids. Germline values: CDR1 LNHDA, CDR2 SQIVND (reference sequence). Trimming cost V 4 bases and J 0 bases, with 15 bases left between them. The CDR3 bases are TGTGCCAGTAGTACCCTCCCCTCAGAAATGAACACTGAAGCTTTCTTT. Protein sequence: CASSTLPSEMNTEAFF.

The CDR3 DNA reads TGTGCCAGCAGCCCCGCGGGGGACGGCTACACCTTC. This translates into CASSPAGDGYTF. The chain has TRBV5-6 and TRBJ1-2; maybe TRBD1 (5 bases). V lost 4 bases and J lost 8, with 12 bases in between. Germline lookup yields CDR1 SGHDT and CDR2 YYEEEE. CDR3 length equals 12 residues.

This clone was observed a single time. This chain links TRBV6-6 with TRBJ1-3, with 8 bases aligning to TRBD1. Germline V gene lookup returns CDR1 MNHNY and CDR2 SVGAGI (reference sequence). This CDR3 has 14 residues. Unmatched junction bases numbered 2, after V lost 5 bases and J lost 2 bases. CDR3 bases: TGTGCCAGCAGTCTACAGGGGGCTGGAAACACCATATATTTT. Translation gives CASSLQGAGNTIYF.

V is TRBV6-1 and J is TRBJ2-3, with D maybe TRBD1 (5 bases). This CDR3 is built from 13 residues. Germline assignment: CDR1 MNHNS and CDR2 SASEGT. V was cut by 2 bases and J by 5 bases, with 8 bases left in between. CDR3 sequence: CASSEQGRDTQYF. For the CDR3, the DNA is TGTGCCAGCAGTGAACAGGGAAGAGATACGCAGTATTTT.